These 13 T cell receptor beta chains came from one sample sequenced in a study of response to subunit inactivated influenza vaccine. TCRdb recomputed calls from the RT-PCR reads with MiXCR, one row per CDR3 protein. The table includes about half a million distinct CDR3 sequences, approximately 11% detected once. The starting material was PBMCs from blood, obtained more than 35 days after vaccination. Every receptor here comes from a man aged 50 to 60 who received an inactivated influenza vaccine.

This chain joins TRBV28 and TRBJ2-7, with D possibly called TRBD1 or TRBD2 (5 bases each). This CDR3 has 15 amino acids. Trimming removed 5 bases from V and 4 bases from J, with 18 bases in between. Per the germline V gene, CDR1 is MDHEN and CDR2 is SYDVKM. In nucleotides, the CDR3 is TGTGCCAGCAGTCCACGGGACGGCGGCGGGTACGAGCAGTACTTC. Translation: CASSPRDGGGYEQYF.

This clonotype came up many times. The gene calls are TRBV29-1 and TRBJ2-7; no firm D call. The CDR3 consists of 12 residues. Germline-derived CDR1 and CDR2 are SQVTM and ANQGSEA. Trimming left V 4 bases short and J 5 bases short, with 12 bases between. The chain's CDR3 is CSVGRVVHEQYF. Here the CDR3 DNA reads TGCAGCGTTGGGCGAGTTGTCCACGAGCAGTACTTC.

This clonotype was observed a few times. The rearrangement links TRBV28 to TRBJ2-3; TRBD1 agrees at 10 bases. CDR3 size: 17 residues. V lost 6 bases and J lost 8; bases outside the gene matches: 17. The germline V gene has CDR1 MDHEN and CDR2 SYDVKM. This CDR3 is CASRETGGWLISVTQYF. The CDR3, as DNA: TGTGCCAGCAGGGAGACAGGGGGCTGGCTAATAAGTGTTACGCAGTATTTT.

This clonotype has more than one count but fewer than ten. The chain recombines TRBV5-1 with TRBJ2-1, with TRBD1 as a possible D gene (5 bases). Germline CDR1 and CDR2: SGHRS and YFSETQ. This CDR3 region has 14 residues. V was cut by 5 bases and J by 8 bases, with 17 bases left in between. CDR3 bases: TGCGCCAGCAGAAAACAGGAATCCCTGGATGAGCAGTTCTTC. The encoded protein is CASRKQESLDEQFF.

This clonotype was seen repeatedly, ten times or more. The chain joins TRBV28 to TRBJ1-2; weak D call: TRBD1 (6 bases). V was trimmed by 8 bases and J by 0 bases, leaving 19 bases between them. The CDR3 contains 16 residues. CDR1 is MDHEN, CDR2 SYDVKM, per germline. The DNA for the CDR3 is TGTGCCAGCTCTGGACAGTCCCGCGAGGCTAACTATGGCTACACCTTC. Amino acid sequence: CASSGQSREANYGYTF.

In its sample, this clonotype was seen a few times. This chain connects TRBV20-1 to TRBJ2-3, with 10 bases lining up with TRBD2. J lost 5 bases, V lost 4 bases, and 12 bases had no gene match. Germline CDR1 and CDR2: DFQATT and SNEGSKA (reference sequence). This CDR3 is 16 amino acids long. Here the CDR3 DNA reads TGCAGTGCTACCGGTCATAGCGGGGGGTATAGAGATACGCAGTATTTT. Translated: CSATGHSGGYRDTQYF.

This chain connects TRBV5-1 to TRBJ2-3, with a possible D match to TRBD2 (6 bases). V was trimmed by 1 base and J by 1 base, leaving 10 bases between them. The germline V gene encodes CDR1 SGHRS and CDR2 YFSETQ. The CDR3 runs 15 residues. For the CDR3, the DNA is TGCGCCAGCAGCTTGTTCGCGGGGCGCACAGATACGCAGTATTTT. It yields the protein CASSLFAGRTDTQYF. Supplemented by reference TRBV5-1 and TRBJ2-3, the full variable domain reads KAGVTQTPRYLIKTRGQQVTLSCSPISGHRSVSWYQQTPGQGLQFLFEYFSETQRNKGNFPGRFSGRQFSNSRSEMNVSTLELGDSALYLCASSLFAGRTDTQYFGPGTRLTVL.

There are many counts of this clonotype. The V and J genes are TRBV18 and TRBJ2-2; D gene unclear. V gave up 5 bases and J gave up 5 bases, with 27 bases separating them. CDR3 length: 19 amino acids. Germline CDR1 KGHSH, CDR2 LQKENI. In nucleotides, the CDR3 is TGTGCCAGCTCAACATCTGACATTTTCATCGCCCCTGCGACCGGGGAGCTGTTTTTT. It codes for CASSTSDIFIAPATGELFF.

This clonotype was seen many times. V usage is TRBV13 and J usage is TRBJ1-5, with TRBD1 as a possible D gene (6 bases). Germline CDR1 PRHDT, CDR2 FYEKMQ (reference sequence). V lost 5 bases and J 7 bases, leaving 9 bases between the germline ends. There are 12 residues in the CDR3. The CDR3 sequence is CASSATGQPQHF. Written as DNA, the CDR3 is TGTGCCAGCAGCGCCACAGGGCAGCCCCAGCATTTT. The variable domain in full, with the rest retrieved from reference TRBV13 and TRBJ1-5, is AAGVIQSPRHLIKEKRETATLKCYPIPRHDTVYWYQQGPGQDPQFLISFYEKMQSDKGSIPDRFSAQQFSDYHSELNMSSLELGDSALYFCASSATGQPQHFGDGTRLSIL.

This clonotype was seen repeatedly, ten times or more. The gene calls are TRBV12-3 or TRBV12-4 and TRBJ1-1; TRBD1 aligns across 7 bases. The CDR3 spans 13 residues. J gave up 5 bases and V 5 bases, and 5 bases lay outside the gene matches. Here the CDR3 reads CASSPGRGTEAFF. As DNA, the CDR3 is TGTGCCAGCAGTCCTGGCAGGGGGACTGAAGCTTTCTTT.

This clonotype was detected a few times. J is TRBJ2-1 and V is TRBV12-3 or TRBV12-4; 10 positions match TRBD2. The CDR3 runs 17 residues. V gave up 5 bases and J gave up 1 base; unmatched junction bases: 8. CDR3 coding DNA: TGTGCCAGCAGTGCGGAAGTAGCGGGGGGTTCCTACAATGAGCAGTTCTTC. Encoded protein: CASSAEVAGGSYNEQFF.

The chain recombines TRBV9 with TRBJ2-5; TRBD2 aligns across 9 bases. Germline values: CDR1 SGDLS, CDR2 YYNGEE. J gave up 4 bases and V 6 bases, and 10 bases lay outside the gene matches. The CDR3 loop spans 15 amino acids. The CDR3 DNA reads TGTGCCAGCACCCGTAGTAGCGGGAGAGGAGAGACCCAGTACTTC. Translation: CASTRSSGRGETQYF.

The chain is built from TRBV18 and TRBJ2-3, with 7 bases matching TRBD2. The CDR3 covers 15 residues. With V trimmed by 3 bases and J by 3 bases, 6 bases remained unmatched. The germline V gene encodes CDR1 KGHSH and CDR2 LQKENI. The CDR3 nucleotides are TGTGCCAGCTCACCGGGAGGGTTGGATACAGATACGCAGTATTTT. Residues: CASSPGGLDTDTQYF. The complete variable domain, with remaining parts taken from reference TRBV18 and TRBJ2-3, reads NAGVMQNPRHLVRRRGQEARLRCSPMKGHSHVYWYRQLPEEGLKFMVYLQKENIIDESGMPKERFSAEFPKEGPSILRIQQVVRGDSAAYFCASSPGGLDTDTQYFGPGTRLTVL.